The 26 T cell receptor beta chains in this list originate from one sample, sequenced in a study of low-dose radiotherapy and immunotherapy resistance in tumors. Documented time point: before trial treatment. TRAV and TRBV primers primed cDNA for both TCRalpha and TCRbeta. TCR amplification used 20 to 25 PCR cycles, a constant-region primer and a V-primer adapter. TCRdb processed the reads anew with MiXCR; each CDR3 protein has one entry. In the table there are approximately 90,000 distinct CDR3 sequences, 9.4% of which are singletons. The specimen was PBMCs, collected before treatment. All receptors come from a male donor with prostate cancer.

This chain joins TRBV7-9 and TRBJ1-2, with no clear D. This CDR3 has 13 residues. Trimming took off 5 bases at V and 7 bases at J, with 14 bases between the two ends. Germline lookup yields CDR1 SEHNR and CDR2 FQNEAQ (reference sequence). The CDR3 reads CASSRTSTGGYTF. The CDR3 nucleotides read TGTGCCAGCAGCCGGACTTCGACGGGTGGCTACACCTTC. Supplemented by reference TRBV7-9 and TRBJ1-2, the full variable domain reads DTGVSQNPRHKITKRGQNVTFRCDPISEHNRLYWYRQTLGQGPEFLTYFQNEAQLEKSRLLSDRFSAERPKGSFSTLEIQRTEQGDSAMYLCASSRTSTGGYTFGSGTRLTVV.

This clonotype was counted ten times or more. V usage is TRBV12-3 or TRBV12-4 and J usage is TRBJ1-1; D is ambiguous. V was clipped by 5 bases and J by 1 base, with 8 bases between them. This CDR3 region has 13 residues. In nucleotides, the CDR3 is TGTGCCAGCAGTCGCACATGGAACACTGAAGCTTTCTTT. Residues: CASSRTWNTEAFF.

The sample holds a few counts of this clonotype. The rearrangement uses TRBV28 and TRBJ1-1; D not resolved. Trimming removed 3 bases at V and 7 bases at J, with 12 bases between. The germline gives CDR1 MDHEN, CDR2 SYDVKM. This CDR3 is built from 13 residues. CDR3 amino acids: CASSFQQTGEAFF. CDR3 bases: TGTGCCAGCAGTTTTCAGCAGACGGGTGAAGCTTTCTTT.

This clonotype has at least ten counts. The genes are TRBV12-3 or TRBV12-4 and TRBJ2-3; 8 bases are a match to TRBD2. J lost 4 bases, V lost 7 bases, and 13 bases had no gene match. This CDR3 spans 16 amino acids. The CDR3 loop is CASTKVSSGSSDTQYF. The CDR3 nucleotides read TGTGCCAGCACCAAAGTTTCAAGCGGGAGCTCAGATACGCAGTATTTT.

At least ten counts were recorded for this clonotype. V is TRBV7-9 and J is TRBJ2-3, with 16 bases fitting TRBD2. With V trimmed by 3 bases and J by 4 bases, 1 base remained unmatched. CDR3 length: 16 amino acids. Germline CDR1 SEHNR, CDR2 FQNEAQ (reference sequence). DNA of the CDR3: TGTGCCAGCAGCTTGGGACTAGCGGGAGGGCCAGATACGCAGTATTTT. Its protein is CASSLGLAGGPDTQYF.

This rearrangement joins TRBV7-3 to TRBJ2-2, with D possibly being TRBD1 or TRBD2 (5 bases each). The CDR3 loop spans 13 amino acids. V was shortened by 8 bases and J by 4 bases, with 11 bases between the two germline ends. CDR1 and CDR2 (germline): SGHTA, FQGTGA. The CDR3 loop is CASRDLSTGELFF. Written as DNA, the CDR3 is TGTGCCAGCCGGGACCTCAGCACCGGGGAGCTGTTTTTT.

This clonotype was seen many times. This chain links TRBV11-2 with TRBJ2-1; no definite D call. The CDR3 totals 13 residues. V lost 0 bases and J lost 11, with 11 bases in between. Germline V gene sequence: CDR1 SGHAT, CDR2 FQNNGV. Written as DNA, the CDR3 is TGTGCCAGCAGCTTAGACCTCGGGCTCAAGCAGTTCTTC. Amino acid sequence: CASSLDLGLKQFF.

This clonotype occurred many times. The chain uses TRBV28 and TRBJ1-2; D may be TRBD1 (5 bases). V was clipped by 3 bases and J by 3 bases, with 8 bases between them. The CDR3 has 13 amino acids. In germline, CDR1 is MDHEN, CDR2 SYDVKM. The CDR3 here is CASSFGTDYGYTF. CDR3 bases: TGTGCCAGCAGTTTCGGGACGGACTATGGCTACACCTTC.

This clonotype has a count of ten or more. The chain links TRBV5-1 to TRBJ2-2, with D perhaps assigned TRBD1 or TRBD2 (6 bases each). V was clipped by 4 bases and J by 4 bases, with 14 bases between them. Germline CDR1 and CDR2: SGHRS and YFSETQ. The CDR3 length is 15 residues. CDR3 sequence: CASSRGPGFTGELFF. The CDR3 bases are TGCGCCAGCAGCCGGGGGCCCGGGTTCACCGGGGAGCTGTTTTTT. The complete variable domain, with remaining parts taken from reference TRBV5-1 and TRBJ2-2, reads KAGVTQTPRYLIKTRGQQVTLSCSPISGHRSVSWYQQTPGQGLQFLFEYFSETQRNKGNFPGRFSGRQFSNSRSEMNVSTLELGDSALYLCASSRGPGFTGELFFGEGSRLTVL.

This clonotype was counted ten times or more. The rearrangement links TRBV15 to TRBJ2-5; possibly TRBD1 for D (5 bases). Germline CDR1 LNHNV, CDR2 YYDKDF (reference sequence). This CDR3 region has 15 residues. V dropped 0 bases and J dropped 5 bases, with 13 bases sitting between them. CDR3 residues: CATSREVVRVETQYF. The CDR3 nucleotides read TGTGCCACCAGCAGAGAAGTGGTCAGGGTTGAGACCCAGTACTTC.

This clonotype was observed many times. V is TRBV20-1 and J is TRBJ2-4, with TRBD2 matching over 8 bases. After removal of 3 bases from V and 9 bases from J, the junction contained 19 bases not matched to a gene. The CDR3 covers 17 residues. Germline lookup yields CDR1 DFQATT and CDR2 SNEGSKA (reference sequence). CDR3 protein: CSAREAGGGKGDVIQYF. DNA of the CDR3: TGCAGTGCTAGGGAGGCCGGGGGGGGAAAGGGGGACGTCATTCAGTACTTC.

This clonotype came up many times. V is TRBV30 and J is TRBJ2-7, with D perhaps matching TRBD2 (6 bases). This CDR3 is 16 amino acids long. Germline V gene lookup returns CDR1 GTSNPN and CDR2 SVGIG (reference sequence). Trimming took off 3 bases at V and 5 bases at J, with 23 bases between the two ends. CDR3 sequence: CAWRELNRRASDEQYF. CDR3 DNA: TGTGCCTGGAGGGAATTGAACAGGAGGGCCTCTGACGAGCAGTACTTC. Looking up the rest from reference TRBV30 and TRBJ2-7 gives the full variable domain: SQTIHQWPATLVQPVGSPLSLECTVEGTSNPNLYWYRQAAGRGLQLLFYSVGIGQISSEVPQNLSASRPQDRQFILSSKKLLLSDSGFYLCAWRELNRRASDEQYFGPGTRLTVT.

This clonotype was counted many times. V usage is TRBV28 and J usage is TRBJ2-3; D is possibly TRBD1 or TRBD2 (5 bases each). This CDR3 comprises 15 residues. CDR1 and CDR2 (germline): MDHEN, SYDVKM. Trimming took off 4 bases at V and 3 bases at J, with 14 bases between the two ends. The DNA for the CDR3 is TGTGCCAGCAGTTCAAGAGGGACGGCGACAGATACGCAGTATTTT. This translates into CASSSRGTATDTQYF.

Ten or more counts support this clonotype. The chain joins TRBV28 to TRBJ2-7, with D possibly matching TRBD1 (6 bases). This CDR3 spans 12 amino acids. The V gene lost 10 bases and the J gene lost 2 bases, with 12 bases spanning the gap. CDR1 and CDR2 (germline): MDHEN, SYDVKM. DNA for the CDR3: TGTGCCACCCGACGGGACACCTACGAGCAGTACTTC. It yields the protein CATRRDTYEQYF.

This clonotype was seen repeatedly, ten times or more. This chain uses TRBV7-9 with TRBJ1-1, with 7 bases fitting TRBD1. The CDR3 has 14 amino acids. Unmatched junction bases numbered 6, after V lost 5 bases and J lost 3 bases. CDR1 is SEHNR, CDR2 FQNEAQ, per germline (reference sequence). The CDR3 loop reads CASSPQGRDTEAFF. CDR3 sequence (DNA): TGTGCCAGCAGCCCACAGGGGAGGGACACTGAAGCTTTCTTT.

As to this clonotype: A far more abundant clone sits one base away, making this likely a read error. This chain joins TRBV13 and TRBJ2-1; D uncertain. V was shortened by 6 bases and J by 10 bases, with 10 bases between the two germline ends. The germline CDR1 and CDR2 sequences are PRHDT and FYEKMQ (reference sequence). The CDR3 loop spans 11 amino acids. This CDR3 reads CASSDYYEQFF. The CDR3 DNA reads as TGTGCCAGCAGTGATTACTACGAGCAGTTCTTC.

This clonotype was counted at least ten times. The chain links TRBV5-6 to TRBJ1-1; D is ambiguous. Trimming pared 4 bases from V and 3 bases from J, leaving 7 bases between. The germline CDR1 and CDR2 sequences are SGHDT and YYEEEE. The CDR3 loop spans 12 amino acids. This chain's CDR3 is CASSGGHTEAFF. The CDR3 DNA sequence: TGTGCCAGCAGCGGTGGCCACACTGAAGCTTTCTTT.

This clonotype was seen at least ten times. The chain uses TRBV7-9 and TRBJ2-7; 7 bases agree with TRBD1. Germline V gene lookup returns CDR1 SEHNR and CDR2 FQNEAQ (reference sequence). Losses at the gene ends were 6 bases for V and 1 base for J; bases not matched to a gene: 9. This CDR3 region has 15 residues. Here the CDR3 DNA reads TGTGCCAGCAGATCGCAGGGCAGGGGGTCCTACGAGCAGTACTTC. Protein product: CASRSQGRGSYEQYF.

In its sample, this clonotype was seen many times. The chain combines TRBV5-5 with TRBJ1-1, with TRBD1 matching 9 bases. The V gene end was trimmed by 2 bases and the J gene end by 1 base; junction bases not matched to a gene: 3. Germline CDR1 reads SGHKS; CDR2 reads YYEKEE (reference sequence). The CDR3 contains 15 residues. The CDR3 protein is CASSLQGAGNTEAFF. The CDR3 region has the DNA TGTGCCAGCAGCTTACAGGGGGCGGGGAACACTGAAGCTTTCTTT.

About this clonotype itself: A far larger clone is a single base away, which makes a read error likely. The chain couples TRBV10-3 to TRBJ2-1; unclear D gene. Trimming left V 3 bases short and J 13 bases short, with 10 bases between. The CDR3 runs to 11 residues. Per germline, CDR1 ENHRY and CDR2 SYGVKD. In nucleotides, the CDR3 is TGTGCCATCAGTGAAAGAGAGACCCAGTTCTTC. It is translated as CAISERETQFF.

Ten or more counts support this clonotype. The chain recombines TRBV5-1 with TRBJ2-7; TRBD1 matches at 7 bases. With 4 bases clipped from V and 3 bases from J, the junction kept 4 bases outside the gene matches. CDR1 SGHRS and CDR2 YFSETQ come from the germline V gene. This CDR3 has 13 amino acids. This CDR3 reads CASSTTGVYEQYF. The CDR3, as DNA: TGCGCCAGCAGCACTACAGGGGTCTACGAGCAGTACTTC.

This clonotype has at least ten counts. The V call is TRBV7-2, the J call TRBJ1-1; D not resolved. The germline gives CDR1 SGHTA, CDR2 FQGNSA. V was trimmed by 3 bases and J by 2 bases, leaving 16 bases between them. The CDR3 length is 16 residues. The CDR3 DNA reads TGTGCCAGCAGCTTCGAACCGGCGTTGGTAAACACTGAAGCTTTCTTT. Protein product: CASSFEPALVNTEAFF.

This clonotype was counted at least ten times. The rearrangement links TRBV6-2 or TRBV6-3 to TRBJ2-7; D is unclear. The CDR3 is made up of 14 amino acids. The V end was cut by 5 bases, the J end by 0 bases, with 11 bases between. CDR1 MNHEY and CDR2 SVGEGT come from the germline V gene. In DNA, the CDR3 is TGTGCCAGCAGTGGACGAGCCCCCTCCTACGAGCAGTACTTC. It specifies CASSGRAPSYEQYF.

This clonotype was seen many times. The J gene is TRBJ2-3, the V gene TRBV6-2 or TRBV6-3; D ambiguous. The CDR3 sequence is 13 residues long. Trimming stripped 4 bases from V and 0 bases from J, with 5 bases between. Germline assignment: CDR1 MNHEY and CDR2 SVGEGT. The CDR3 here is CASSFLSTDTQYF. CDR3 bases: TGTGCCAGCAGTTTCTTAAGCACAGATACGCAGTATTTT.

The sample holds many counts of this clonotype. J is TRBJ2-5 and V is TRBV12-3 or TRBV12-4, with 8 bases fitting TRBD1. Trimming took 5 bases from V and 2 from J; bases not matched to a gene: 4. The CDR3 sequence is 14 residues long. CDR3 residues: CASSPTGGQETQYF. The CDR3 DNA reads TGTGCCAGCAGTCCAACAGGGGGGCAAGAGACCCAGTACTTC.

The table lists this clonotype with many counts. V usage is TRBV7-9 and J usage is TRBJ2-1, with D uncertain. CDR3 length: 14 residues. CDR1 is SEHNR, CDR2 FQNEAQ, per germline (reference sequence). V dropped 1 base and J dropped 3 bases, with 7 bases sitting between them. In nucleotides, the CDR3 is TGTGCCAGCAGCTTAGTACAAATCTACAATGAGCAGTTCTTC. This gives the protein CASSLVQIYNEQFF.